The clone carrying this T cell receptor beta chain was seen a few times. Every bit of the isolated RNA underwent reverse transcription, so sequencing read expressed TCRB transcripts. Sequencing was performed with immunoSEQ multiplex PCR; in TCRdb, only in-frame clones are kept and a portion is missing. This table holds hundreds of thousands of clones, around 68% found once. This sample is drawn from a study of beta chain features in type 1 diabetes. CD45RO/CCR7/CD25/CD127/CD95/CD27 sorting isolated CD4+ naive, central memory, regulatory and stem cell-like memory cells. The V and J ends lost 6 bases and 2 bases respectively, with 8 bases between them. Looked up from germline, CDR1 is DFQATT and CDR2 is SNEGSKA (reference sequence). This CDR3 spans 11 amino acids.

The sequenced sample consisted of naive CD4+ T cells from blood. The clonotype comes from a man aged 25 to 45 in good health. The chain links TRBV20-1 to TRBJ2-7, with no clear D. The chain's CDR3 is CSALGTYEQYF. Here the CDR3 DNA reads TGCAGTGCCCTTGGGACCTACGAGCAGTACTTC.